This T cell receptor beta chain was identified in a study of CD8 T cells in Susac syndrome. The CDR3 consists of 14 residues. The V end lost 10 bases, the J end lost 10 bases, and 25 bases lay between the germline ends. Random-hexamer reverse transcription was applied to about 0.45 to 1 ug RNA. Amplification of TCR beta CDR3 used immunoSEQ multiplex PCR across 54 Vbeta and 13 Jbeta. From the immunoSEQ multiplex PCR reads, TCRdb called clonotypes with MiXCR, one entry per CDR3 protein. The sample includes about 47,000 distinct CDR3 sequences, 80% to 95% of them seen just once. This sequence joins TRBV12-3 or TRBV12-4 and TRBJ1-1; possibly TRBD1 for D (5 bases). Source material: CD8+ T cells from PBMCs. The receptor was derived from a human donor in good health. Written as DNA, the CDR3 is TGTGCCACCACCGGGGAGGACACACAAGGCGTAGCTTTCTTT. It translates to CATTGEDTQGVAFF.